The entry below gives a single TCR beta chain sequence along with its context. No cognate antigen has been identified for it. No much larger clone is present one base from it, and per-base qualities are unavailable. At the DNA level, this CDR3 is encoded by other sequences in the same sample as well. This sample was taken from a study of blood T cell repertoires in COVID-19 (dated by TCRdb to about 2020). In terms of the full investigation: The collaborator samples originated in the United States, Italy and Spain and spanned the acute and convalescent phases of COVID-19. The material from the prospective study consisted of cDNA or gDNA derived from T cells, B-cell-depleted T cells, or PBMCs. Deeply sampled blood TCRbeta repertoires from subjects exposed to, actively infected with, or recovered from COVID-19 were included in the dataset. The repertoires were released in a freely available public database meant as a resource for research on the immune response to SARS-CoV-2. The samples were drawn from two sources: the first 160 participants of the ongoing ImmuneRACE study, and over 1,000 subjects contributed by 6 global collaborators. The sample metadata nearly always contained a de-identified subject ID, COVID-19 status, age in years and sex. Where available, HLA class I and class II types were obtained from metadata supplied by the sample provider rather than from assay-based typing. What the work shows at the level of the full study, not this receptor alone: The quantity of clinical and demographic metadata differed by source and by participant and was supplied without curation.

Each collaborating institution followed its own protocols to collect whole blood in K2EDTA tubes. Collaborator samples were shipped for TCRbeta analysis as frozen whole blood, isolated PBMCs, or DNA extracted from either sample type. TCRbeta CDR3 regions were amplified from genomic DNA by means of the immunoSEQ Assay, a bias-controlled multiplex PCR. Per the original workflow: The number of nucleated cells in each sample was estimated from the amplification of reference gene primers within the assay. To quantify the absolute abundance of each unique TCRbeta CDR3 rearrangement, sequence reads were collapsed and filtered. Productive Simpson clonality was computed per sample as the square root of Simpson's diversity index over productive rearrangements. The table comes from immuneACCESS by way of TCRdb, which keeps in-frame sequences with V and J called. Part of the clones is missing from these tables; in studies checked, under half for an unresolved V gene and the rest for unknown reasons. The DNA was the basis for D and trimming; V, J and clone size are from that table. The sample has 110,000 to 150,000 clones on record, around 90% of them singletons. The ten top clones hold roughly 5.4% of the sample.

After removal of 3 bases from V and 3 bases from J, the junction retains 4 bases not matched to a gene. From the germline V gene, CDR1 is MNHNS and CDR2 is SASEGT. The CDR3 sequence holds 15 residues, the cysteine and phenylalanine included. Just the 45-base CDR3 DNA is kept, in frame starting at base 1. The sample was peripheral blood. This receptor was taken from a human donor in a cohort sampled during active COVID-19. Recombination joined TRBV6-1 with TRBJ2-3, with 9 bases aligning to TRBD2. The DNA sequence is TGTGCCAGCAGTGAGGGCGGGGGGGCGACAGATACGCAGTATTTT. The encoded protein is CASSEGGGATDTQYF.